These 9 T cell receptor beta chains came from one sample sequenced in a study of tumor and adjacent non-tumor tissue in lung cancer. The library came from three nested PCR rounds adapted from ARM-PCR protocols. TCRdb redid the calling of the multiplex PCR reads with MiXCR, one entry per CDR3 protein. Of almost 75,000 distinct CDR3 sequences in the sample, around 70% were seen once. RNA was extracted from bulk tissue without any cell sorting. The normal lung tissue was taken more than 3 cm from the tumor edge. The sequenced material came from distant non-tumor lung tissue. The receptors were gathered from a woman aged 50 to 60 with non-small cell lung cancer.

The chain carries TRBV30 and TRBJ2-1; no reliable D call. Germline CDR1 and CDR2: GTSNPN and SVGIG (reference sequence). Trimming took off 3 bases at V and 4 bases at J, with 13 bases between the two ends. This CDR3 has 14 residues. CDR3 amino acids: CAWSWSKSYNEQFF. CDR3 coding DNA: TGTGCCTGGAGCTGGTCAAAGTCTTACAATGAGCAGTTCTTC.

A word on this clonotype: A much larger clonotype is one base distant, so this may be a read error. The gene calls are TRBV10-3 and TRBJ2-5; 14 bases agree with TRBD2. The CDR3 extends over 17 amino acids. Germline loops: CDR1 ENHRY, CDR2 SYGVKD. CDR3 sequence (DNA): TGTGCCATCGGTGAGTTCGGGACTAGCGGGAGTTCAGAGACCCAGTACTTC. Its translation: CAIGEFGTSGSSETQYF.

About this clonotype: No DNA is shown, since the ends of the CDR3 on it are uncertain; the CDR3 is the one TCRdb lists. The genes are TRBV11-2 and TRBJ2-7; the DNA was not used to check the table's D call, TRBD2. Per germline, CDR1 SGHAT and CDR2 FQNNGV. The CDR3 region is 15 residues in length, termini included. CDR3 region: CASCPWASGSYEQYF.

This clonotype is medium-sized in the sample. The chain combines TRBV11-2 with TRBJ2-3; 7 bases match TRBD1. CDR1 is SGHAT, CDR2 FQNNGV, per germline. This CDR3 is built from 13 residues. The V and J ends lost 2 bases and 11 bases, in that order; junction bases with no gene match: 7. CDR3 sequence reads: CASSLKGGQMQYF. As DNA, the CDR3 is TGTGCCAGCAGCTTAAAAGGGGGACAGATGCAGTATTTT. Full variable domain (missing parts from reference TRBV11-2 and TRBJ2-3): EAGVAQSPRYKIIEKRQSVAFWCNPISGHATLYWYQQILGQGPKLLIQFQNNGVVDDSQLPKDRFSAERLKGVDSTLKIQPAKLEDSAVYLCASSLKGGQMQYFGPGTRLTVL.

To note about this clonotype: At one of its ends the junction is not consistent with the germline gene, which may arise from a read error. The chain combines TRBV28 with TRBJ2-4; no firm D call. This CDR3 comprises 15 residues. Germline V gives CDR1 MDHEN, CDR2 SYDVKM. CDR3 in DNA: TGTGCCAGTAGTTTTGAATTCCTAGCCAAAAACATTCAGTACTTC. Protein: CASSFEFLAKNIQYF.

Of note for this clonotype: One junction end disagrees with the germline gene, perhaps due to a read error. The chain is built from TRBV5-6 and TRBJ2-1; D is unresolved. The CDR3 contains 14 residues. Germline assignment: CDR1 SGHDT and CDR2 YYEEEE. The CDR3 reads CASSLDCHYNEHFF. The CDR3 region has the DNA TGTGCCAGCAGCTTGGATTGCCACTACAATGAGCACTTCTTC.

For this clonotype: An end of the junction differs from the germline gene, which may be a read error. The chain combines TRBV5-4 with TRBJ2-1, with TRBD2 matching 8 bases. The CDR3 is 15 residues long. The V gene's germline CDR1 is SGHNT and CDR2 YYREEE (reference sequence). The CDR3 region has the DNA TGTGCCAGCAGGCCGCGACTAGCGTATTACAAAGAGCAGTTCTTC. It codes for CASRPRLAYYKEQFF.

Concerning this clonotype itself: This may come from a read error, since a much larger clone is one base off. The chain carries TRBV6-1 and TRBJ2-7; 8 bases align to TRBD2. CDR1 is MNHNS, CDR2 SASEGT, per germline. The ends lost 6 bases at V and 6 bases at J; junction bases unmatched: 13. The CDR3 spans 15 residues. CDR3 sequence (DNA): TGTGCCAGCAGAGGTAGTAGCGGGAAGGCCGCCGAGCAGTACTTC. Translation: CASRGSSGKAAEQYF.

This chain joins TRBV4-1 and TRBJ2-7; D remains ambiguous. Per germline, CDR1 MGHRA and CDR2 YSYEKL. The CDR3 is made up of 13 amino acids. V dropped 0 bases and J dropped 7 bases, with 10 bases sitting between them. In nucleotides, the CDR3 is TGCGCCAGCAGCCAAGATCGGAGATGGGAGCAGTACTTC. Translating it yields CASSQDRRWEQYF.